This T cell receptor (beta chain) came from a study of T cells after yellow fever vaccination. TCRdb re-called the 5' RACE reads through MiXCR, storing one row per CDR3 protein. The table includes around 590,000 distinct CDR3 sequences, 9% to 15% detected once. Study results and caveats: Post-booster repertoires again held most primary-vaccination clones (approximately 96% CD4, 80% to 90% CD8). Clonotypes shared by both compartments, CD4 and CD8, made up a small share.

This CDR3 contains 15 residues. V lost 4 bases and J lost 0, with 12 bases in between. Germline CDR1 and CDR2: MGHDK and SYGVNS. Note on this clonotype: Its target is not known.

This TCR was recovered from a man aged 25 to 40 who received the YFV17D yellow fever vaccine. The sequencing used PBMCs, collected on the day of the yellow fever booster vaccination. V usage is TRBV25-1 and J usage is TRBJ1-2; D is unresolved. CDR3 sequence: CASSALGSTNYGYTF. The CDR3 DNA reads as TGTGCCAGCAGTGCGTTGGGCAGCACTAACTATGGCTACACCTTC.